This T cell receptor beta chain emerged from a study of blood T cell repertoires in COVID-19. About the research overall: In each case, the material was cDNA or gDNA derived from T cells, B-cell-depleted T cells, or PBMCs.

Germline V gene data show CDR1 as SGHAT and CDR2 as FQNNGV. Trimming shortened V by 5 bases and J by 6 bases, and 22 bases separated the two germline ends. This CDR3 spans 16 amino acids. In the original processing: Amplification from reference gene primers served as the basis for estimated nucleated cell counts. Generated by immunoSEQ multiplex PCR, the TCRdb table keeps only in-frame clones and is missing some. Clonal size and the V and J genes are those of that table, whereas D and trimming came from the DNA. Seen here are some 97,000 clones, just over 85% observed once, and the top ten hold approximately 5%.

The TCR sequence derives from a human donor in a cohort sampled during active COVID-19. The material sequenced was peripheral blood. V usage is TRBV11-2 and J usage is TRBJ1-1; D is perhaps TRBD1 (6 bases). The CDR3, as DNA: TGTGCCAGCAGCCCTACTCCCAGGGGTCGGTTCGCTGAAGCTTTCTTT. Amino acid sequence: CASSPTPRGRFAEAFF. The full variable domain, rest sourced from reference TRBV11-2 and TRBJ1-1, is EAGVAQSPRYKIIEKRQSVAFWCNPISGHATLYWYQQILGQGPKLLIQFQNNGVVDDSQLPKDRFSAERLKGVDSTLKIQPAKLEDSAVYLCASSPTPRGRFAEAFFGQGTRLTVV.